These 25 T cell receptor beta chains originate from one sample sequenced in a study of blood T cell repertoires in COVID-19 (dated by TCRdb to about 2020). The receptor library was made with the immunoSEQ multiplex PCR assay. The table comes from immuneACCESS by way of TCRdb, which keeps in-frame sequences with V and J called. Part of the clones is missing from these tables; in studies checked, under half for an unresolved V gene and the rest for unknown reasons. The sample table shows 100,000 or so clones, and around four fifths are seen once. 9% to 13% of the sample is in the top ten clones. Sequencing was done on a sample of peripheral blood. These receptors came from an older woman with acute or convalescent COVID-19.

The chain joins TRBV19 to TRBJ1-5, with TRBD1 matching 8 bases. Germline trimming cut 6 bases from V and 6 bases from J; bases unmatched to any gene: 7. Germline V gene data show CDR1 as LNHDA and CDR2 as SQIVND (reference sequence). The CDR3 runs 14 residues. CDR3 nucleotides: TGTGCCAGTAGCGGACAGGGTGGGGGTCAGCCCCAGCATTTT. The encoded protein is CASSGQGGGQPQHF.

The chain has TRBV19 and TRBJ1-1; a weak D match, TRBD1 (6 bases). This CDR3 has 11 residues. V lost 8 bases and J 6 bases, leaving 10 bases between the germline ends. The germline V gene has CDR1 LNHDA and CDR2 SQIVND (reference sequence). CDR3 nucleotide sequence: TGTGCCAGTGTCAGGGGACCTGAAGCTTTCTTT. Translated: CASVRGPEAFF.

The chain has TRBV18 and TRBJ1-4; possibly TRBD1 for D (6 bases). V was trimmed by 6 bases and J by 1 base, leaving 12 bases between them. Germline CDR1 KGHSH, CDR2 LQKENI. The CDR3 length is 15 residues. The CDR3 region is CASSRTDRTNEKLFF. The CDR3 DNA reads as TGTGCCAGCTCCCGAACGGACAGAACTAATGAAAAACTGTTTTTT.

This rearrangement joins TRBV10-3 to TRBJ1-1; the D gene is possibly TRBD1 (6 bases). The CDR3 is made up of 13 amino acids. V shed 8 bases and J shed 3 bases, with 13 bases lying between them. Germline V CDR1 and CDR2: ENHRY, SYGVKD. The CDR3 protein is CAIGRGGDTEAFF. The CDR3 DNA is TGTGCCATCGGCAGGGGTGGAGACACTGAAGCTTTCTTT.

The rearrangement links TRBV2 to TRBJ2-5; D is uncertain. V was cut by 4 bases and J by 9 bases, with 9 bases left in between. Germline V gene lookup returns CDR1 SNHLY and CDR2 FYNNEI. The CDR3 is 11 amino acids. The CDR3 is CASSVERAQYF. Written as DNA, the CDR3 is TGTGCCAGCAGTGTGGAACGGGCCCAGTACTTC.

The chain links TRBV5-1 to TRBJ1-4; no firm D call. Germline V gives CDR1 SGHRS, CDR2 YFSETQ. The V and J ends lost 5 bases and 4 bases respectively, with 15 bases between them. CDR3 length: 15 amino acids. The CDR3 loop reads CASRFSGDGNEKLFF. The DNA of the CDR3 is TGCGCCAGCAGATTTTCCGGGGATGGTAATGAAAAACTGTTTTTT.

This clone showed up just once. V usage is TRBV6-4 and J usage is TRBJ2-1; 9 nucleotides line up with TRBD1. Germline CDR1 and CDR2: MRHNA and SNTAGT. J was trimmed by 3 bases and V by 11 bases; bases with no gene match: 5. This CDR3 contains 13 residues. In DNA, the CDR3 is TGTGCCCCCTCGGACAGGGGCTACAATGAGCAGTTCTTC. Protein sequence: CAPSDRGYNEQFF.

CDR3: CASSPVRETQYF. The CDR3 coding sequence is TGTGCCAGCTCACCGGTGCGCGAGACCCAGTACTTC. The gene calls are TRBV18 and TRBJ2-5; D gene ambiguous. Germline CDR1 reads KGHSH; CDR2 reads LQKENI. Trimming took 3 bases from V and 5 from J, leaving 7 bases between them. The CDR3 sequence is 12 residues long.

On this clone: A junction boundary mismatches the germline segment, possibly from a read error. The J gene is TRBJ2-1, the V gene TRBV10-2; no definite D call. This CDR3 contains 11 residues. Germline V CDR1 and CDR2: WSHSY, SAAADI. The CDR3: CASSSHNEQFF. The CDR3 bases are TGCGCCAGCAGCTCCCACAATGAGCAGTTCTTC.

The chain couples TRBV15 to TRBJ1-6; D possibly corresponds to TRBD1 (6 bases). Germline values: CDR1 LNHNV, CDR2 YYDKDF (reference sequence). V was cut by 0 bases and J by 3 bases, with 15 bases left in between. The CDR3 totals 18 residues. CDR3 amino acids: CATSRDVAGAGYNSPLHF. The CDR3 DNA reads TGTGCCACCAGCAGAGATGTGGCAGGGGCCGGCTATAATTCACCCCTCCACTTT.

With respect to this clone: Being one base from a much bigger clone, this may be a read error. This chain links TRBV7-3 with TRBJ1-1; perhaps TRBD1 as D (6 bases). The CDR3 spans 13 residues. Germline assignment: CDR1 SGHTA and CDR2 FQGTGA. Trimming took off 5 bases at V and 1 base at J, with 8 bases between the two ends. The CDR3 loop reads CASSQTGNTEAFF. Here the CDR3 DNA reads TGTGCCAGCAGCCAGACAGGGAACACTGAAGCTTTCTTT.

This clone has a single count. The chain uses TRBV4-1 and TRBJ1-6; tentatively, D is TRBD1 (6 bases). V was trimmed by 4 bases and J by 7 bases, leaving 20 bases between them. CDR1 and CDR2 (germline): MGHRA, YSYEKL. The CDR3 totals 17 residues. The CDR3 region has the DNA TGCGCCAGCAGCCTTTTTTATGGGGGCTTTGAGAATTCACCCCTCCACTTT. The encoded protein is CASSLFYGGFENSPLHF.

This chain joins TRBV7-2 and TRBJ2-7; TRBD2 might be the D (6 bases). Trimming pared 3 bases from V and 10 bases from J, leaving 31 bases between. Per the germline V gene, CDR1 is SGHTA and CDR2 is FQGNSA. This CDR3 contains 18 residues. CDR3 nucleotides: TGTGCCAGCAGCTTCTCACGCGGGGCCCCCCTATCAACGACTCTACAGTACGTC. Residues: CASSFSRGAPLSTTLQYV.

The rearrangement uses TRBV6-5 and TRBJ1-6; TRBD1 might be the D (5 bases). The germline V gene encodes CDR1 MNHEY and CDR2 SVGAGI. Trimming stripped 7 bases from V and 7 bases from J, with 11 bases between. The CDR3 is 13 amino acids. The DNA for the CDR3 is TGTGCCAGCACTAGGCGGGACAATTCACCCCTCCACTTT. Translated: CASTRRDNSPLHF.

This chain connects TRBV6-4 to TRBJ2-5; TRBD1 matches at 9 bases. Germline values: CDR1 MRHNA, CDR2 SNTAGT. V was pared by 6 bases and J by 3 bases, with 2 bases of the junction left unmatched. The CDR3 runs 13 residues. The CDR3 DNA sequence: TGTGCCAGCAGCCGGGACAGGGAAGAGACCCAGTACTTC. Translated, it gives CASSRDREETQYF.

CDR3 nucleotides: TGTGCCAGTAGCTTACTAGCGGTTCCGAATGGGAAGCAGTTCTTC. This encodes CASSLLAVPNGKQFF. This rearrangement joins TRBV19 to TRBJ2-1, with 8 bases matching TRBD2. Trimming removed 6 bases from V and 11 bases from J; junction bases left unmatched: 15. Germline assignment: CDR1 LNHDA and CDR2 SQIVND (reference sequence). The CDR3 covers 15 residues.

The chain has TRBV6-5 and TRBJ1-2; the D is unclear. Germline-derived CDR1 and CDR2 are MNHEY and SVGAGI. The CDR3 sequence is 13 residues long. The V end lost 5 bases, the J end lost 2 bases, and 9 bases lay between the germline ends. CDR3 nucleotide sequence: TGTGCCAGCAGTCGTGGGCCGAACTATGGCTACACCTTC. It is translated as CASSRGPNYGYTF.

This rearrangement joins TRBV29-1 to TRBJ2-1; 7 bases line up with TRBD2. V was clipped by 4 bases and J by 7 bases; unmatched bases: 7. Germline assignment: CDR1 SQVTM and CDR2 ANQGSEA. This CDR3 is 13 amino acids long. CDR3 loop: CSVVRGEGNEQFF. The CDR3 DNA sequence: TGCAGCGTTGTTCGGGGGGAAGGGAATGAGCAGTTCTTC.

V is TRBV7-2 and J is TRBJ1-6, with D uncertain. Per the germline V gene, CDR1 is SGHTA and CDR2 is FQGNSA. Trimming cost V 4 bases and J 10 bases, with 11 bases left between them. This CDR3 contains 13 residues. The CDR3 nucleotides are TGTGCCAGCAGCTCTAGTTCTCAGTCACCCCTCCACTTT. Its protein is CASSSSSQSPLHF.

CDR3 loop: CASSIRGSQPQHF. The CDR3 DNA reads as TGTGCCAGTAGTATAAGGGGGAGTCAGCCCCAGCATTTT. V and J are TRBV19 and TRBJ1-5; D may be TRBD1 (6 bases). Germline V gives CDR1 LNHDA, CDR2 SQIVND (reference sequence). The CDR3 is 13 amino acids. The V gene lost 2 bases and the J gene lost 6 bases, with 8 bases spanning the gap.

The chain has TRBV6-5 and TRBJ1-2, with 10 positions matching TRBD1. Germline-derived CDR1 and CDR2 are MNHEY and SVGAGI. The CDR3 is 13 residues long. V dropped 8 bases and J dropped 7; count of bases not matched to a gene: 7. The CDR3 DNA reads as TGTGCCAGCGGACAGGGGGAGGCCTCTGGCTACACCTTC. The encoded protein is CASGQGEASGYTF.

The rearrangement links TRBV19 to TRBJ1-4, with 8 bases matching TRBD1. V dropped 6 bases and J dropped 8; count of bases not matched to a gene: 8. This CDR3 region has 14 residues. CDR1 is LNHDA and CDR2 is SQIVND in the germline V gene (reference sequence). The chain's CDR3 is CASRDAGGSEKLFF. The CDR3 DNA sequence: TGTGCCAGTAGAGACGCAGGGGGCAGCGAAAAACTGTTTTTT.

The CDR3 sequence: CASSLKTGTGDEKLFF. The CDR3 DNA reads as TGTGCCAGCAGCTTAAAAACCGGGACAGGGGATGAAAAACTGTTTTTT. The chain carries TRBV5-4 and TRBJ1-4, with 10 bases matching TRBD1. CDR1 and CDR2 from the germline V gene are SGHNT and YYREEE (reference sequence). V lost 2 bases, J lost 6 bases, and 7 bases stayed unmatched. This CDR3 region has 16 residues.

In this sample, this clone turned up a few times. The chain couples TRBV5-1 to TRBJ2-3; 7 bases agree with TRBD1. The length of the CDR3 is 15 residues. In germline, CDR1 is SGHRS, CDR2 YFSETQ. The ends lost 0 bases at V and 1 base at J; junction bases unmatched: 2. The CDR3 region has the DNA TGCGCCAGCAGCTTGGCCCAGGGGGGCACAGATACGCAGTATTTT. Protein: CASSLAQGGTDTQYF.

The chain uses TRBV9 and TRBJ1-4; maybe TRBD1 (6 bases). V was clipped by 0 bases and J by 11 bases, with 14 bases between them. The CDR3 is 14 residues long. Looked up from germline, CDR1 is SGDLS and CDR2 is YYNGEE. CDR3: CASSVDEGVGKLFF. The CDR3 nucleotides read TGTGCCAGCAGCGTAGACGAGGGGGTAGGGAAACTGTTTTTT.